The rows below give T cell receptor beta chains drawn from one sample of a study of blood T cell repertoires in COVID-19. Sequencing was performed with immunoSEQ multiplex PCR; in TCRdb, only in-frame clones are kept and a portion is missing. This sample has around 72,000 clones, with approximately 85% found just once. The source material was peripheral blood. These TCRs come from a man between 50 and 59 years old with acute or convalescent COVID-19. Both conserved end residues are part of each CDR3. The order of the fields is V gene, D gene, clone size, J gene, CDR3 protein, CDR3 DNA. A D gene is named only where the DNA matches it firmly. Not all rows give a size; the values are once, few, many and, for expanded clones, a class.

>TRBV12-3/TRBV12-4|TRBD1|-|TRBJ1-1
CASSLETGDEAFF
TGTGCCAGCAGTTTAGAGACAGGGGATGAAGCTTTCTTT
>TRBV4-1|-|-|TRBJ2-4
CASSQDQGVSQNIQYF
TGCGCCAGCAGCCAAGATCAGGGTGTTTCCCAAAACATTCAGTACTTC
>TRBV10-2|TRBD1|-|TRBJ1-4
CASRSGTGSEKLFF
TGCGCCAGCAGGAGCGGGACAGGGAGTGAAAAACTGTTTTTT
>TRBV24-1|TRBD1|-|TRBJ2-3
CATRRQGGADTQYF
TGTGCCACCAGGCGACAGGGCGGCGCAGATACGCAGTATTTT
>TRBV10-1|TRBD2|-|TRBJ2-3
CASSPTSGGTDTQYF
TGCGCCAGCAGCCCGACTAGCGGGGGGACCGATACGCAGTATTTT
>TRBV27|-|once|TRBJ2-2
CASSSSGELFF
TGTGCCAGCAGTTCCTCGGGGGAGCTGTTTTTT
>TRBV7-8|TRBD1|once|TRBJ2-2
CASSLFRTGANTGELFF
TGTGCCAGCAGCTTATTTCGGACAGGAGCGAACACCGGGGAGCTGTTTTTT
>TRBV5-5|-|once|TRBJ1-4
CASSRYLDSNEKLFF
TGTGCCAGCAGCCGTTACTTAGACAGTAATGAAAAACTGTTTTTT
>TRBV14|-|-|TRBJ2-1
CASSQGLSSYNEQFF
TGTGCCAGCAGCCAAGGCTTGAGCTCCTACAATGAGCAGTTCTTC
>TRBV5-1|TRBD1|-|TRBJ2-3
CASSLGTGEGTDTQYF
TGCGCCAGCAGCTTGGGGACAGGGGAGGGCACAGATACGCAGTATTTT
>TRBV5-1|TRBD1|-|TRBJ2-7
CATRPGQGGYEQYF
TGCGCCACCAGACCGGGACAGGGAGGCTACGAGCAGTACTTC
>TRBV7-2|-|-|TRBJ2-4
CASSLVLRLVKNIQYF
TGTGCCAGCAGCTTAGTCTTGCGGTTGGTCAAAAACATTCAGTACTTC
>TRBV6-2/TRBV6-3|TRBD2|once|TRBJ2-3
CASSYQMTSGGAPDTQYF
TGTGCCAGCAGTTACCAGATGACTAGCGGGGGGGCCCCAGATACGCAGTATTTT
>TRBV6-5|TRBD1|-|TRBJ1-5
CASSPGQGAGEPQHF
TGTGCCAGCAGCCCCGGACAGGGGGCGGGTGAGCCCCAGCATTTT
>TRBV7-6|-|-|TRBJ2-1
CASSLVSEQFF
TGTGCCAGCAGCTTAGTCAGTGAGCAGTTCTTC
>TRBV3-1/TRBV3-2|TRBD2|-|TRBJ2-3
CASSPGLAGTDTQYF
TGTGCCAGCAGCCCAGGACTAGCGGGTACGGATACGCAGTATTTT
>TRBV6-4|TRBD1|-|TRBJ1-1
CASSDQDRAEAFF
TGTGCCAGCAGTGACCAGGACAGGGCTGAAGCTTTCTTT
>TRBV27|TRBD2|-|TRBJ2-3
CASSLVAGRTDTQYF
TGTGCCAGCAGTTTAGTAGCGGGGCGCACAGATACGCAGTATTTT
>TRBV5-1|-|-|TRBJ2-7
CASSLGGYEQYF
TGCGCCAGCAGCTTGGGAGGCTACGAGCAGTACTTC
>TRBV18|-|-|TRBJ1-4
CASSPSLGGFKEKLFF
TGTGCCAGCTCACCTTCCCTTGGGGGCTTCAAAGAAAAACTGTTTTTT